A selection of T cell receptor beta chains follows, all from one sample in a study of T cell responses to AZD1222 COVID-19 vaccine. Sequencing used immunoSEQ multiplex PCR; TCRdb keeps in-frame clones, though not all of them. The data contain under 150,000 clones, just over 90% of them singletons. Here the sequenced sample was peripheral blood, taken on day 0 of AZD1222 vaccination. Receptor source: an adult in good health. Each CDR3 is given with its conserved first and last residue. D genes are given only for firm matches. Some rows have no size entry. The others give once, few or many, or a class for an expanded clone.

>TRBV6-4|TRBJ2-2|-|-
CASSEDGRGAGELFF
TGTGCCAGCAGTGAGGACGGGAGAGGCGCCGGGGAGCTGTTTTTT
>TRBV13|TRBJ2-7|-|TRBD1
CASSLGQEHYEQYF
TGTGCCAGCAGCTTGGGACAGGAACACTACGAGCAGTACTTC
>TRBV7-9|TRBJ1-2|once|TRBD1
CASSEGTVDYGYTF
TGTGCCAGCAGCGAGGGGACAGTGGACTATGGCTACACCTTC
>TRBV7-2|TRBJ2-5|-|-
CASSSKSPQETQYF
TGTGCCAGCAGCTCCAAATCTCCCCAAGAGACCCAGTACTTC
>TRBV10-2|TRBJ2-7|few|-
CASSEGATEQYF
TGCGCCAGCAGTGAAGGGGCGACCGAGCAGTACTTC
>TRBV7-2|TRBJ2-3|-|-
CASSPPLRGSTQYF
TGTGCCAGCAGCCCCCCCCTAAGGGGGAGTACGCAGTATTTT
>TRBV4-1|TRBJ1-3|-|-
CASSLGFLENTIYF
TGCGCCAGCAGCCTAGGCTTCTTGGAAAACACCATATATTTT
>TRBV7-9|TRBJ2-5|-|-
CASSPGQNQETQYF
TGTGCCAGCAGCCCAGGACAGAACCAAGAGACCCAGTACTTC
>TRBV9|TRBJ1-2|-|-
CASSADFWTSYGYTF
TGTGCCAGCAGCGCAGATTTCTGGACTTCCTATGGCTACACCTTC
>TRBV7-9|TRBJ1-1|-|-
CASSLALPNTEAFF
TGTGCCAGCAGCTTAGCGCTCCCGAACACTGAAGCTTTCTTT
>TRBV14|TRBJ1-2|-|-
CASSQGREGAGYTF
TGTGCCAGCAGCCAAGGTCGGGAAGGGGCCGGCTACACCTTC
>TRBV6-5|TRBJ2-7|-|TRBD1
CASRISGTGVSEQYF
TGTGCCAGCAGAATCTCCGGGACAGGGGTAAGCGAGCAGTACTTC
>TRBV28|TRBJ1-5|-|TRBD1
CASKQGQINQPQHF
TGTGCCAGCAAACAGGGACAGATCAATCAGCCCCAGCATTTT
>TRBV7-3|TRBJ2-1|few|TRBD2
CASSLRGLAGDNIYNEQFF
TGTGCCAGCAGCCTAAGGGGGCTAGCGGGAGACAACATATACAATGAGCAGTTCTTC
>TRBV12-3/TRBV12-4|TRBJ2-3|-|-
CASRDTNGDTQYF
TGTGCCAGCCGGGACACCAATGGGGATACGCAGTATTTT
>TRBV5-8|TRBJ2-7|-|-
CASSLVPGAGEQYF
TGTGCCAGCAGCTTGGTACCAGGGGCAGGGGAGCAGTACTTC
>TRBV15|TRBJ1-2|-|-
CATSRRPTRPYGYTF
TGTGCCACCAGCAGACGCCCCACAAGACCTTATGGCTACACCTTC
>TRBV7-6|TRBJ2-1|-|TRBD2
CASSLEASGGAGEQFF
TGTGCCAGCAGCTTAGAGGCTAGCGGGGGGGCCGGCGAGCAGTTCTTC
>TRBV7-8|TRBJ2-5|once|-
CASSSGLTGETQYF
TGTGCCAGCAGCTCGGGACTGACAGGCGAGACCCAGTACTTC
>TRBV7-9|TRBJ2-5|-|-
CASSPSSRVLHLQTQYF
TGTGCCAGCAGCCCCTCCAGCCGGGTCCTACACTTACAGACCCAGTACTTC
>TRBV21-1|TRBJ1-1|-|-
CASPLTGGAFAEAFF
TGTGCCAGCCCACTGACAGGGGGCGCGTTCGCTGAAGCTTTCTTT
>TRBV7-2|TRBJ2-7|-|-
CASSLDEGPGVEQYF
TGTGCCAGCAGCTTAGATGAGGGGCCTGGGGTCGAGCAGTACTTC
>TRBV12-3/TRBV12-4|TRBJ1-4|-|-
CASSPTTNEKLFF
TGTGCCAGCAGCCCCACAACTAATGAAAAACTGTTTTTT
>TRBV4-3|TRBJ2-1|-|-
CASSQDTGSYNEQFF
TGCGCCAGCAGCCAAGACACCGGGTCCTACAATGAGCAGTTCTTC
>TRBV12-5|TRBJ1-1|-|-
CASGRLRPPTEAFF
TGTGCTAGTGGTCGGCTCAGGCCTCCTACTGAAGCTTTCTTT
>TRBV6-5|TRBJ1-2|-|-
CASSYLSDRGYTF
TGTGCCAGCAGCTATCTCTCGGATCGTGGCTACACCTTC
>TRBV12-3/TRBV12-4|TRBJ2-1|-|TRBD2
CASSLAGPGEQFF
TGTGCCAGCAGCCTAGCGGGCCCGGGTGAGCAGTTCTTC
>TRBV5-1|TRBJ2-1|-|TRBD1
CASSPGTDYNEQFF
TGCGCCAGCAGCCCCGGGACAGACTACAATGAGCAGTTCTTC
>TRBV30|TRBJ1-1|-|-
CAVLLGGTEAFF
TGTGCCGTCCTTCTTGGAGGCACTGAAGCTTTCTTT
>TRBV6-4|TRBJ2-7|-|TRBD1
CASRRTGIIHEQYF
TGTGCCAGCAGGAGGACAGGGATCATTCACGAGCAGTACTTC
>TRBV4-3|TRBJ2-2|-|-
CASSQGRGHRELFF
TGCGCCAGCAGCCAGGGCAGGGGACACCGGGAGCTGTTTTTT
>TRBV9|TRBJ1-3|-|-
CASSVISRGLTGNTIYF
TGTGCCAGCAGCGTAATCTCCAGGGGACTAACTGGAAACACCATATATTTT
>TRBV4-3|TRBJ1-2|-|-
CASSQDLTVAGYTF
TGCGCCAGCAGCCAAGATTTGACCGTGGCCGGCTACACCTTC
>TRBV11-1|TRBJ2-1|-|TRBD1
CASSIGTGDTQFF
TGTGCCAGCAGCATCGGGACAGGGGATACGCAGTTCTTC
>TRBV15|TRBJ2-7|large|-
CATSRLTDSYEQYF
TGTGCCACCAGCCGACTCACAGATTCCTACGAGCAGTACTTC
>TRBV5-1|TRBJ2-1|-|TRBD2
CASSPGGGADEQFF
TGCGCCAGCAGCCCCGGCGGGGGGGCCGATGAGCAGTTCTTC
>TRBV5-1|TRBJ2-7|-|TRBD1
CASSRSMGTGVVEQYF
TGCGCCAGCAGTCGAAGTATGGGGACAGGGGTTGTCGAGCAGTACTTC
>TRBV11-2|TRBJ1-2|-|-
CASRGSGPRGYTF
TGTGCCAGCAGGGGATCAGGGCCCAGGGGCTACACCTTC
>TRBV10-3|TRBJ2-1|once|TRBD1
CAISDEGAVYNEQFF
TGTGCCATCAGTGACGAGGGGGCCGTTTACAATGAGCAGTTCTTC
>TRBV30|TRBJ1-3|once|-
CAWSRRRGTGNTIYF
TGTGCCTGGAGCCGCCGAAGGGGTACTGGAAACACCATATATTTT
>TRBV28|TRBJ2-5|-|-
CASSPEGGRQETQYF
TGTGCCAGCAGCCCGGAGGGCGGAAGGCAAGAGACCCAGTACTTC